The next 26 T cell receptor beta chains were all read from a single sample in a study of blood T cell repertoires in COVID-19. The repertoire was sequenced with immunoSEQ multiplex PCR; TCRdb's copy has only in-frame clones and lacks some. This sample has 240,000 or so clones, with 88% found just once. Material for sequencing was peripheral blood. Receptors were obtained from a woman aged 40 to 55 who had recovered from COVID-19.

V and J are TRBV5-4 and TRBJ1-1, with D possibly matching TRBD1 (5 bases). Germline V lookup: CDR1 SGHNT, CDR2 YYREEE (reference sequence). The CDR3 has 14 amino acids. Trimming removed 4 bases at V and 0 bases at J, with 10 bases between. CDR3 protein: CASSAQAMNTEAFF. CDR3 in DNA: TGTGCCAGCAGCGCACAGGCCATGAACACTGAAGCTTTCTTT.

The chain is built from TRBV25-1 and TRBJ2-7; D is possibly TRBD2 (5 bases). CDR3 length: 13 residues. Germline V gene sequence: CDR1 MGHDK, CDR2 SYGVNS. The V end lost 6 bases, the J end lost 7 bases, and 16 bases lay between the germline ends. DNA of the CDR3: TGTGCCAGCAGCCGAGGTGACCCGGGGGAGCAGTACTTC. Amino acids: CASSRGDPGEQYF.

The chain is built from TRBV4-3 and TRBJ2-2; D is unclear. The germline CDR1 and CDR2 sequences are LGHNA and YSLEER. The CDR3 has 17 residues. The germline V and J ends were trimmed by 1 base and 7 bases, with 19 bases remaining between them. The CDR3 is CASSQARSWSMFGELFF. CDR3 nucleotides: TGCGCCAGCAGCCAAGCACGGAGTTGGTCTATGTTCGGGGAGCTGTTTTTT.

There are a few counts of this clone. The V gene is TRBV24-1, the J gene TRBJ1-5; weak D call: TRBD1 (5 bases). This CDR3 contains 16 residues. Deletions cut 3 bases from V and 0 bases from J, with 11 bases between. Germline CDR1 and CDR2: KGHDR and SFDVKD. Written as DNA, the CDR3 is TGTGCCACCAGTGATCCGGACACGAATAGCAATCAGCCCCAGCATTTT. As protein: CATSDPDTNSNQPQHF.

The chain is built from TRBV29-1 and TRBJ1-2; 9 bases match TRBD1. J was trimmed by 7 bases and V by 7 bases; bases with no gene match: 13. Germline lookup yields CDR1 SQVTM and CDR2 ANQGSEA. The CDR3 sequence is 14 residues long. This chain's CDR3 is CSANEQGAFSGYTF. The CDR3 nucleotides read TGCAGCGCCAACGAACAGGGGGCGTTTTCTGGCTACACCTTC.

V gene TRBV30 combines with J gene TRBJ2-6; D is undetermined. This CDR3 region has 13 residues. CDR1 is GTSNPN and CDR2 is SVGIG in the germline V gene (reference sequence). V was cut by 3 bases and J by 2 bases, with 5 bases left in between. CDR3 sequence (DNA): TGTGCCTGGAGGGCAACTGGGGCCAACGTCCTGACTTTC. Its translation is CAWRATGANVLTF.

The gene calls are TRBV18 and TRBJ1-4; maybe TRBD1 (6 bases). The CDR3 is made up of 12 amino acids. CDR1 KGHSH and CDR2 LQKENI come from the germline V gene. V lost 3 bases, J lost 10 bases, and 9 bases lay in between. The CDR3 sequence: CASSPPDRKLFF. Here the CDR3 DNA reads TGTGCCAGCTCACCCCCGGACAGAAAACTGTTTTTT.

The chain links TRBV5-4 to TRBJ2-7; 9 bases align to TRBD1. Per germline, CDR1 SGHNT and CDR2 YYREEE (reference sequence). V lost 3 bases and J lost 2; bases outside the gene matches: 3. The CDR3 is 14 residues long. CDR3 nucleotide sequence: TGTGCCAGCAGCTCGGGACAGGGACCCTACGAGCAGTACTTC. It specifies CASSSGQGPYEQYF. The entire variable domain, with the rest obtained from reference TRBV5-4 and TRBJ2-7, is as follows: ETGVTQSPTHLIKTRGQQVTLRCSSQSGHNTVSWYQQALGQGPQFIFQYYREEENGRGNFPPRFSGLQFPNYSSELNVNALELDDSALYLCASSSGQGPYEQYFGPGTRLTVT.

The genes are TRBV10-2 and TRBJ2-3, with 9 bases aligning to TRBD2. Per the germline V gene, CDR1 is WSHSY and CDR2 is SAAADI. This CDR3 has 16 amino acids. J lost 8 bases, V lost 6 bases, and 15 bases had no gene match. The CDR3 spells CASRPPRAGGIGTQYF. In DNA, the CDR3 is TGCGCCAGCAGACCCCCCCGGGCGGGAGGGATTGGTACGCAGTATTTT.

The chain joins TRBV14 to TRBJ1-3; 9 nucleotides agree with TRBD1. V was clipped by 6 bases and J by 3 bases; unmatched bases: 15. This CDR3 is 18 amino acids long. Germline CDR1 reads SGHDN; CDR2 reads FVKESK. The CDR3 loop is CASSLPSRDRVGGNTIYF. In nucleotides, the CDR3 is TGTGCCAGCAGTCTCCCCAGCCGGGACAGGGTTGGTGGAAACACCATATATTTT.

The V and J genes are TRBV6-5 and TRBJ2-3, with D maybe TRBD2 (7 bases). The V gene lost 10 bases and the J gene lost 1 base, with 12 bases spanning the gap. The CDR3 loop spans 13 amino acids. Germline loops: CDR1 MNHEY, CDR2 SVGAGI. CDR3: CATKGGGTDTQYF. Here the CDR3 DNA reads TGTGCCACAAAGGGGGGGGGCACAGATACGCAGTATTTT.

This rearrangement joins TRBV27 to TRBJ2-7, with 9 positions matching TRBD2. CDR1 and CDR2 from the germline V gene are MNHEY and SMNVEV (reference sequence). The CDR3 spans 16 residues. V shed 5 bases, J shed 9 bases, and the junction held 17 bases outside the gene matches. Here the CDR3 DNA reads TGTGCCAGCAGTGTGGGCGGGAGGGCCCTCTACGATTGGCAGTACTTC. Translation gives CASSVGGRALYDWQYF.

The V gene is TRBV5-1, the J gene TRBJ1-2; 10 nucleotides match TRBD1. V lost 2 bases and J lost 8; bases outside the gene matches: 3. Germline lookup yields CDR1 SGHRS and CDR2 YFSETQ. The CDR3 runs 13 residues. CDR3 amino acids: CASSFGTGVGYTF. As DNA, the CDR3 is TGCGCCAGCAGCTTCGGGACAGGGGTAGGCTACACCTTC.

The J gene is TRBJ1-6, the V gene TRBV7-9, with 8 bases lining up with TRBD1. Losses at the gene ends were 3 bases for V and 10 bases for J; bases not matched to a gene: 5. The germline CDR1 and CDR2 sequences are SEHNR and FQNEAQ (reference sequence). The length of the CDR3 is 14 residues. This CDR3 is CASSFRGQVSPLHF. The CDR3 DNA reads TGTGCCAGCAGCTTCAGGGGGCAGGTCTCACCCCTCCACTTT.

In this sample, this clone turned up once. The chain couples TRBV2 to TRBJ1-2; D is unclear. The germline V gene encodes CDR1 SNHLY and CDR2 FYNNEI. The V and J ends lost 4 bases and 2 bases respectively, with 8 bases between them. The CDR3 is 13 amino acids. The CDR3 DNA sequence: TGTGCCAGCAGTGTGGGCAGGAACTATGGCTACACCTTC. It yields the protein CASSVGRNYGYTF.

DNA for the CDR3: TGCAGCGTTGAAGGGGGTAGCGGGCCCACAGATACGCAGTATTTT. This encodes CSVEGGSGPTDTQYF. The genes are TRBV29-1 and TRBJ2-3; 7 nucleotides line up with TRBD2. V shed 1 base, J shed 2 bases, and the junction held 6 bases outside the gene matches. The CDR3 consists of 15 residues. Per the germline V gene, CDR1 is SQVTM and CDR2 is ANQGSEA.

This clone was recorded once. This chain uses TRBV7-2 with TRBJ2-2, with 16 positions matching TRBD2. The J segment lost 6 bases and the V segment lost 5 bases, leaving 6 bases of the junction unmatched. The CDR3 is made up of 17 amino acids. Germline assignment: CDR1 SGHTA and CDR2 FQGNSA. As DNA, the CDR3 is TGTGCCAGCAGCCGGGGGACTAGCGGGAGGGCCCCCGGGGAGCTGTTTTTT. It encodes CASSRGTSGRAPGELFF.

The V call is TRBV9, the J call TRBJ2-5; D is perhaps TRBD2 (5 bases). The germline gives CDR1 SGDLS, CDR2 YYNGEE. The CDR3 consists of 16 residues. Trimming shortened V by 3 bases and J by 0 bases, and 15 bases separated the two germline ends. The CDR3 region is CASSAVGRPYQETQYF. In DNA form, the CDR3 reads TGTGCCAGCAGCGCGGTGGGGAGACCGTACCAAGAGACCCAGTACTTC.

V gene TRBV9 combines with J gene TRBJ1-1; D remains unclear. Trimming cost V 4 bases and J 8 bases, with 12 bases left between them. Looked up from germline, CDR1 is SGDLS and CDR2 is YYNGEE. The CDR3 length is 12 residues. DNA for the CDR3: TGTGCCAGCAGCTCCCGACTCAACGAAGCTTTCTTT. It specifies CASSSRLNEAFF.

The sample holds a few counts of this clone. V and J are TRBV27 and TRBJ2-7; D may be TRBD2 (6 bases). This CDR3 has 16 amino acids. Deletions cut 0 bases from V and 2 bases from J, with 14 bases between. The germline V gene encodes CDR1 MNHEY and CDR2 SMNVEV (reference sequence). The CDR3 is CASSLSRLGSAYEQYF. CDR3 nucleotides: TGTGCCAGCAGTTTATCGCGACTAGGGAGCGCCTACGAGCAGTACTTC.

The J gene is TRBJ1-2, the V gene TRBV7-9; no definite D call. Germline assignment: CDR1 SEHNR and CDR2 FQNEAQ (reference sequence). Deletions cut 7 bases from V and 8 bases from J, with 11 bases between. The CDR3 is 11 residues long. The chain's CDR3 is CASTPSGGYTF. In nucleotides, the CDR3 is TGTGCCAGCACCCCCAGCGGGGGCTACACCTTC.

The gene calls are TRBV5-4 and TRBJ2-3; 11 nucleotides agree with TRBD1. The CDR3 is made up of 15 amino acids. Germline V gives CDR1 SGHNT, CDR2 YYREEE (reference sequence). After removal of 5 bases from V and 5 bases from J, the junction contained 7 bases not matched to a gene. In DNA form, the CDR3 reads TGTGCCAGCAGTACGGACAGGGGGCAGGGAGATACGCAGTATTTT. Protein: CASSTDRGQGDTQYF.

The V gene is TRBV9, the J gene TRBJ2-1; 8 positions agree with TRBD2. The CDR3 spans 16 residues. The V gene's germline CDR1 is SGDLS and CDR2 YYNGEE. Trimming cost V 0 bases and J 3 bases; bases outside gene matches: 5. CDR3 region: CASSVEASGFYNEQFF. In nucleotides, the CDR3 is TGTGCCAGCAGCGTAGAAGCTAGCGGGTTCTACAATGAGCAGTTCTTC.

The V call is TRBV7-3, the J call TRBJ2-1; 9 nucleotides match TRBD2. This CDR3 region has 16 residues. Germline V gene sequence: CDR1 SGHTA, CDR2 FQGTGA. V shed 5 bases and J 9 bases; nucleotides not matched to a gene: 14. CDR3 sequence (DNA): TGTGCCAGCAGCCCCGGGGGGGGCGGGAGGGCCGGTGAGCAGTTCTTC. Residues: CASSPGGGGRAGEQFF.

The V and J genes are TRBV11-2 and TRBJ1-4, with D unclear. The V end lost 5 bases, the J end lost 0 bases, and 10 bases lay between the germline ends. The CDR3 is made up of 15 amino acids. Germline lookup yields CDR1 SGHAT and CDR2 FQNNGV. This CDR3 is CASSPQRATNEKLFF. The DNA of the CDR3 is TGTGCCAGCAGCCCCCAGCGGGCAACTAATGAAAAACTGTTTTTT.

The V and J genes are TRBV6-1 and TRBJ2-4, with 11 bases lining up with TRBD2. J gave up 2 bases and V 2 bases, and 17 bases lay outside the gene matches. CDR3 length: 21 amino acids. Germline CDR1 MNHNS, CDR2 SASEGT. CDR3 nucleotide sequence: TGTGCCAGCAGTGAACCCGACGAACTAGCGGGAGCCCCTTTTCCCAAAAACATTCAGTACTTC. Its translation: CASSEPDELAGAPFPKNIQYF.